This entry describes one T cell receptor (beta chain). This specimen belongs to a study of CD8 T cells in Susac syndrome. Trimming removed 0 bases from V and 7 bases from J, with 13 bases in between. CDR1 is MNHEY and CDR2 is SVGAGI in the germline V gene. This CDR3 has 15 amino acids. RNA totalling about 0.5 to 1 ug underwent reverse transcription with random hexamers. It was immunoSEQ multiplex PCR that amplified TCR beta CDR3 across 54 Vbeta and 13 Jbeta. One entry per CDR3 protein, called by TCRdb with MiXCR from the immunoSEQ multiplex PCR reads. The table shows some 190,000 distinct CDR3 sequences, with approximately 94% occurring only once. CD8+ and CD4+ T cells taken from blood had their TCR beta sequenced. TEMRA cells were FACS-enriched, with CD8+ and CD4+ T cells isolated negatively.

This TCR was sampled from a human donor with multiple sclerosis. Material: CD4+ T cells from PBMCs. The gene calls are TRBV6-5 and TRBJ1-5, with D perhaps TRBD1 (6 bases). CDR3 protein: CASSYSADRNQPQHF. In nucleotides, the CDR3 is TGTGCCAGCAGTTACTCAGCGGACAGAAACCAGCCCCAGCATTTT.